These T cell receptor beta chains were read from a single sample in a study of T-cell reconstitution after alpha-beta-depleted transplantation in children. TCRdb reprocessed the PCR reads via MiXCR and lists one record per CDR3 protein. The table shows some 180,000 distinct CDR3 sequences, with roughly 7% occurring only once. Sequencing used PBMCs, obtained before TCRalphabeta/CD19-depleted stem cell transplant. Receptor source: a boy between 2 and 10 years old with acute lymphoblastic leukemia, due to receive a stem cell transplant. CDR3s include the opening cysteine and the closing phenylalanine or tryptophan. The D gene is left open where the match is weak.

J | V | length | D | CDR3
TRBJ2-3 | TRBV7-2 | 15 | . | CASSLDWSSTDTQYF
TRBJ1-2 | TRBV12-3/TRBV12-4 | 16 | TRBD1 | CASSFPEGTGDYGYTF
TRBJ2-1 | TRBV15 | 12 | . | CATSGGVNEQFF
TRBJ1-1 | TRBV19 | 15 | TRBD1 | CASSTPDRWNTEAFF
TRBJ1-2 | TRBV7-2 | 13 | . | CASSLVFDYGYTF
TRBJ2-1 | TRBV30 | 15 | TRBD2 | CAWSVLAGAYNEQFF
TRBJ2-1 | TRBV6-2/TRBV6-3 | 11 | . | CASLRANEQFF
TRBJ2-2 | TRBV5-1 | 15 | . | CASSPRTENTGELFF
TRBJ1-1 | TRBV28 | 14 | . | CASSLSVENTEAFF
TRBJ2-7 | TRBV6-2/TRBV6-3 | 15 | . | CASRDGGGLSYEQYF
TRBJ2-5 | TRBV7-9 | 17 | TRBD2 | CASSLRGTSSGQETQYF
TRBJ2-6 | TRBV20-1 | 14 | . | CSAIGGSGANVLTF
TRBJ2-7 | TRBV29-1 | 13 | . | CSVLGGESYEQYF
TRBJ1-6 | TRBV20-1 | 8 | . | CIDRPLHF
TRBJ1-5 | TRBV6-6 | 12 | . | CASSYGDQPQHF
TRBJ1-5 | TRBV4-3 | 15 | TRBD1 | CASSQAQGGNQPQHF
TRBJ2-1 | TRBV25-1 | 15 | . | CASSDPGGRYNEQFF
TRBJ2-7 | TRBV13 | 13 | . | CASSPVRGNEQYF
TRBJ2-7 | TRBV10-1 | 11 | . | CASRRLGEQYF
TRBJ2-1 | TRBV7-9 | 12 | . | CASDSTRTEQFF
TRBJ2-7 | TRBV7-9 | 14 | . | CASSRTPSSYEQYF